These T cell receptor beta chains were read from a single sample in a study of cytomegalovirus exposure and HLA in healthy donors. Sequenced by immunoSEQ multiplex PCR; TCRdb stores in-frame clones only, minus some. The sample includes approximately 130,000 clones, more than 80% of them seen just once. The sequenced sample was PBMCs. The receptors shown here come from a woman between 25 and 40 years old in good health and CMV-seropositive. Both conserved end residues are trimmed from each CDR3. A D gene is named only where the DNA matches it firmly. Clone size is given for some rows only: seen once, a few or many times, or a class if the clone is expanded.

>TRBV29-1|.|.
SVGRGGPNTEAF
>TRBV10-3|.|TRBD1
ATHDREDGNGYT
>TRBV7-2|.|.
ASSLRRKETQY
>TRBV5-1|once|.
ASSLEGDEQY
>TRBV5-4|.|.
ASSITGNSYNEQF
>TRBV4-1|.|.
ASSQGRARGSNQSQH
>TRBV6-6|.|.
ASRKGTPDTQY
>TRBV19|.|.
ASSEGMNTEAF
>TRBV6-1|few|TRBD1
ASSGTGAYNEQF
>TRBV7-9|.|.
ASSFAGGNTQY
>TRBV27|.|TRBD1
ASSRTGTGGFGYT
>TRBV4-1|.|TRBD2
ASSRRAGDTLDTQY
>TRBV5-1|.|.
ASSIRGTGELF
>TRBV28|.|TRBD2
ASSLIGGGSSYNEQF
>TRBV5-1|.|TRBD1
ASGEQGNNEQF
>TRBV9|.|TRBD2
ASSAFPTTASGNNEQY
>TRBV30|.|TRBD1
AWSPGTGLSDTQY
>TRBV10-3|.|.
AISESGGRQNQPQH
>TRBV25-1|.|.
ASSEQSETQY
>TRBV2|.|TRBD1
ASRTGGVGNQPQH
>TRBV6-5|.|.
AARGKGEAF
>TRBV28|.|TRBD1
ASNFQGAFYGYT
>TRBV5-4|.|TRBD2
ASSLRGRDYEQY
>TRBV6-1|.|.
ASRAQGGTEAF
>TRBV5-1|.|TRBD1
ASSLDGTVNSPLH
>TRBV18|.|.
ASSPPAGGGKSPLH
>TRBV7-9|.|.
ASSLEGIYGYT
>TRBV2|.|TRBD1
ASMMQGDEQY
>TRBV11-2|.|.
ASSLTLARGADTQY
>TRBV28|.|.
ASSSPVPDIQY
>TRBV9|.|TRBD1
ASLGQGAGGYT
>TRBV27|few|TRBD2
ASSFRRGIGEQF
>TRBV5-5|few|.
ASSFFLSHEKLF
>TRBV27|.|.
ASSLYRNTEAF
>TRBV5-1|few|.
ASSLQGLGTGELF
>TRBV6-1|.|.
ASSGTGNNQPQH
>TRBV6-1|.|.
ASSEGGSITEAF
>TRBV10-3|.|.
ATQGRGPYEQY
>TRBV5-1|.|TRBD1
ASSLGDRDFHEQY
>TRBV9|.|TRBD1
ASSRRAGTESDTQY
>TRBV19|once|.
ASRGGYQETQY
>TRBV9|.|TRBD2
ASSSGSSGVQETQY
>TRBV7-9|.|TRBD1
ASSSGQGQDEKLF
>TRBV2|.|TRBD1
ASSEAGQGTEAF
>TRBV30|few|TRBD1
ASQGAAGANVLT
>TRBV5-4|.|.
ASSPPTGKPNTEAF
>TRBV19|.|.
ASAPLSGGRDTQY
>TRBV19|.|.
ASSTPYQASGWEPQH
>TRBV9|.|.
ASSVEGGSSFTDTQY
>TRBV18|once|TRBD2
ASSPTAGLAGGETQY
>TRBV5-1|.|.
ASSLDGISSYEQY
>TRBV7-8|.|.
ASSLGHGSSYEQY
>TRBV9|.|.
ASSSYSIGSTEAF